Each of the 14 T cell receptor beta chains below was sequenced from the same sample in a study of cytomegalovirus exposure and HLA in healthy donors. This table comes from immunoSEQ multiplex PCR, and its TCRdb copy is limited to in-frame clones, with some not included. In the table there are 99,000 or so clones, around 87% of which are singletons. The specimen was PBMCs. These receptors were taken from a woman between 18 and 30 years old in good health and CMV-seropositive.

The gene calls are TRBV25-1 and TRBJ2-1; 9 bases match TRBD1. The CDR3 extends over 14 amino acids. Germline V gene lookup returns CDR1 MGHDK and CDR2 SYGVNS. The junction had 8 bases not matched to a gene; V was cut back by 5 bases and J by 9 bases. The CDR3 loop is CASSHGTGTLEQFF. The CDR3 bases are TGTGCCAGCAGTCACGGGACAGGGACCCTTGAGCAGTTCTTC.

CDR3 coding DNA: TGTGCCAGCGGGCAAACCATGAACACTGAAGCTTTCTTT. Translating it yields CASGQTMNTEAFF. This rearrangement joins TRBV2 to TRBJ1-1, with no clear D. V shed 8 bases and J shed 0 bases, with 10 bases lying between them. CDR1 and CDR2 (germline): SNHLY, FYNNEI. CDR3 length equals 13 residues.

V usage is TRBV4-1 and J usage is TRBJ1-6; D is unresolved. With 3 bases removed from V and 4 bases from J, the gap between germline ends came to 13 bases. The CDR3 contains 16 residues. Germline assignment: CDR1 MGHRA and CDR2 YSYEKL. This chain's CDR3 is CASSHGSGGYNSPLHF. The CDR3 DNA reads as TGCGCCAGCAGCCACGGTTCAGGCGGGTATAATTCACCCCTCCACTTT.

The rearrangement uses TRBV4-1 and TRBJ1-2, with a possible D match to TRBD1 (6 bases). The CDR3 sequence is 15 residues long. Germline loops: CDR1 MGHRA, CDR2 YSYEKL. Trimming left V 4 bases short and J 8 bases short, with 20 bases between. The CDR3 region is CASSPLPDSGGGYTF. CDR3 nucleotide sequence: TGCGCCAGCAGCCCGCTCCCGGACAGCGGGGGCGGCTACACCTTC.

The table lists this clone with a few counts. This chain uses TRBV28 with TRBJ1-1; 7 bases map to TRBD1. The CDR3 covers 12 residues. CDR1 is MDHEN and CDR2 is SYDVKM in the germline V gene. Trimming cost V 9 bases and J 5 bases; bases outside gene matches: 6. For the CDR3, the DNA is TGTGCCAGTGACAGGGCGGGAACTGAAGCTTTCTTT. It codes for CASDRAGTEAFF.

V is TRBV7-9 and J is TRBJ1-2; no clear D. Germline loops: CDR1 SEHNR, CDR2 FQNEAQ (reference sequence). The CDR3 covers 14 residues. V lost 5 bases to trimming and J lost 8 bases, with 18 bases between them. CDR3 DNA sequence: TGTGCCAGCAGCCACGAGGCGGGCCTCTGGGGCTACACCTTC. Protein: CASSHEAGLWGYTF.

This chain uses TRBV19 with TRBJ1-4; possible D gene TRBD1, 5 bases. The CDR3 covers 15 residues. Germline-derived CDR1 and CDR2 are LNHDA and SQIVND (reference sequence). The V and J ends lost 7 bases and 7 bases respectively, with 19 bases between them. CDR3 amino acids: CASTTQGFTGEKLFF. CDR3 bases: TGTGCCAGTACCACCCAGGGATTTACGGGTGAAAAACTGTTTTTT.

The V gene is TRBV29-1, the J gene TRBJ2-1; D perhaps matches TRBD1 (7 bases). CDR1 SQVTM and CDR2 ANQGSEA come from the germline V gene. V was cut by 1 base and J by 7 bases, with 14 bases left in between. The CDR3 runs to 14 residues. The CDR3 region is CSVEARGAANEQFF. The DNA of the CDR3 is TGCAGCGTTGAAGCCAGGGGGGCGGCAAATGAGCAGTTCTTC.

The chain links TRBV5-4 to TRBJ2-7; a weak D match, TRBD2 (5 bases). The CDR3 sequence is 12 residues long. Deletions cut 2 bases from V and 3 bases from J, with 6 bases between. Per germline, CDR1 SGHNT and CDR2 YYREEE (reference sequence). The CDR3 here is CASSFGVYEQYF. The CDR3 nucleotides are TGTGCCAGCAGCTTCGGGGTCTACGAGCAGTACTTC.

The CDR3 region is CASSLVWREGNDEQFF. The CDR3 nucleotides read TGTGCCAGCAGCTTAGTCTGGCGGGAGGGCAACGATGAGCAGTTCTTC. The V call is TRBV11-3, the J call TRBJ2-1, with 9 positions matching TRBD2. This CDR3 comprises 16 residues. From germline, CDR1 is SGHNT and CDR2 YENEEA. After removal of 1 base from V and 8 bases from J, the junction contained 9 bases not matched to a gene. Using reference TRBV11-3 and TRBJ2-1 for the parts outside the CDR3, the full variable domain is EAGVVQSPRYKIIEKKQPVAFWCNPISGHNTLYWYLQNLGQGPELLIRYENEEAVDDSQLPKDRFSAERLKGVDSTLKIQPAELGDSAVYLCASSLVWREGNDEQFFGPGTRLTVL.

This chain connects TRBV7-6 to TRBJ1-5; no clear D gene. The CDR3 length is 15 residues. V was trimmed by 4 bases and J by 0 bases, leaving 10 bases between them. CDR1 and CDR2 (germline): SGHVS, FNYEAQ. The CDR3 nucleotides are TGTGCCAGCAGCTCCGACGGGGATAGCAATCAGCCCCAGCATTTT. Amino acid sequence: CASSSDGDSNQPQHF. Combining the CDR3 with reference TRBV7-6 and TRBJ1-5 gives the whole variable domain GAGVSQSPRYKVTKRGQDVALRCDPISGHVSLYWYRQALGQGPEFLTYFNYEAQQDKSGLPNDRFSAERPEGSISTLTIQRTEQRDSAMYRCASSSDGDSNQPQHFGDGTRLSIL.

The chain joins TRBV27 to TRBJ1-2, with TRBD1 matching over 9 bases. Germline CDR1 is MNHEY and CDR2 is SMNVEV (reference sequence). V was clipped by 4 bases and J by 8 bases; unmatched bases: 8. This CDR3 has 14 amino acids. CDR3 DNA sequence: TGTGCCAGCAGTTCCCTTGGGACAGGGAACGGCTACACCTTC. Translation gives CASSSLGTGNGYTF.

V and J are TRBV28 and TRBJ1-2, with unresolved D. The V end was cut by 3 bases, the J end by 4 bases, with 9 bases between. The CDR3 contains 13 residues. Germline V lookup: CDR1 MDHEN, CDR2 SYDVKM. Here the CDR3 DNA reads TGTGCCAGCAGTTTCTCAGGCCCCTATGGCTACACCTTC. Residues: CASSFSGPYGYTF.

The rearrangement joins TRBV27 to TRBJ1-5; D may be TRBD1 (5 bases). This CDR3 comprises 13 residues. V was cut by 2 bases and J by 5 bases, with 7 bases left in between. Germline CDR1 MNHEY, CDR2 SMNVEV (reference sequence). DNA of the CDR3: TGTGCCAGCAGTTTACAGGGCGATCAGCCCCAGCATTTT. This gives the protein CASSLQGDQPQHF.